Only a few counts were recorded for the clone carrying this T cell receptor (beta chain). Its matching antigen is unknown. This sample is part of a study of CD8+CD57+ T cells in acquired aplastic anemia. Turning to the study itself: Sorted CD4+ and CD8+ cells yielded DNA averaging around 3.2 ug. Broader study findings: Patients and controls shared under 35 CD8+ CDR3 sequences, which appeared highly expressed in patients and within their immunodominant clones.

Patients picked for sequencing had shown CD8+CD57+ cell expansion detected by flow cytometry. The enrolled patients all had severe acquired aplastic anemia. Receipt of therapy had not occurred in any patient by the time of blood sampling. Germline CDR1 MNHNS, CDR2 SASEGT. With 5 bases clipped from V and 7 bases from J, the junction kept 9 bases outside the gene matches. This CDR3 contains 15 residues. Profiles of TCR beta VDJ and CDR3 were generated from a genomic DNA template. TCRdb used MiXCR to reprocess the reads, holding one entry per CDR3 protein. Among 210,000 or so distinct CDR3 sequences, under 50% were seen once, and the ten largest hold 15% to 20%.

The genes are TRBV6-1 and TRBJ2-1; 9 positions match TRBD1. The origin of this receptor is a human donor with aplastic anemia. Sequenced: sorted CD4+, CD8+, or CD8+CD57+ T cells (not recorded which) from PBMCs. CDR3: CASSFAQGARNEQFF. CDR3 coding DNA: TGTGCCAGCAGTTTCGCACAGGGGGCTCGAAATGAGCAGTTCTTC.